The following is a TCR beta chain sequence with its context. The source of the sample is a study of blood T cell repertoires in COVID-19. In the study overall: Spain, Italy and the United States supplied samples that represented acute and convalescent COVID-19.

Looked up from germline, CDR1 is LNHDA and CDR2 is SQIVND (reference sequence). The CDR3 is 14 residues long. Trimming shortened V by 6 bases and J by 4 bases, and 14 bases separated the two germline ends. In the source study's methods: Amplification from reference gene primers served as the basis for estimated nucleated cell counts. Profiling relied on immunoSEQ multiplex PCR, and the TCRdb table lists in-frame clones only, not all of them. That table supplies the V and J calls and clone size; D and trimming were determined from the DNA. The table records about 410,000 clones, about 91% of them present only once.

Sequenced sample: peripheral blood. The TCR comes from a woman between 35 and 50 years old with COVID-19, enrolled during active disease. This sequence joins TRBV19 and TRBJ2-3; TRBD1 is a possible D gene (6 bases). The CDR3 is CASRTSGVADTQYF. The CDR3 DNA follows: TGTGCCAGTAGGACCTCAGGGGTTGCAGATACGCAGTATTTT.